Listed here is a single TCR beta chain. This sample is drawn from a study of shared clonotypes between healthy human individuals. The wider study: CD4 naive cells filled three plates per donor, CD4 memory three, CD8 naive two and CD8 memory one.

Germline CDR1 and CDR2: SGDLS and YYNGEE. The V and J ends lost 0 bases and 8 bases respectively, with 12 bases between them. The length of the CDR3 is 14 residues. Using immunoSEQ multiplex PCR, the repertoire was profiled, and TCRdb retains in-frame clones only, with some absent. This sample has about 2.3 million clones, with under 95% found just once. A split of CD4+ cells into CD45RA+ naive and CD45RA-negative memory subsets was performed. Sequencing was carried out using naive CD4+ T cells from PBMCs. Subset denoted: CD45RA+ positively selected. This TCR derives from a man aged 18 to 30 in good health. Some clones in this sample may be carry-over from other donors' samples. The chain joins TRBV9 to TRBJ2-1, with a possible D match to TRBD2 (6 bases). The CDR3 nucleotides read TGTGCCAGCAGCGTAGTCGGCCCGGGGGATGAGCAGTTCTTC. It translates to CASSVVGPGDEQFF.